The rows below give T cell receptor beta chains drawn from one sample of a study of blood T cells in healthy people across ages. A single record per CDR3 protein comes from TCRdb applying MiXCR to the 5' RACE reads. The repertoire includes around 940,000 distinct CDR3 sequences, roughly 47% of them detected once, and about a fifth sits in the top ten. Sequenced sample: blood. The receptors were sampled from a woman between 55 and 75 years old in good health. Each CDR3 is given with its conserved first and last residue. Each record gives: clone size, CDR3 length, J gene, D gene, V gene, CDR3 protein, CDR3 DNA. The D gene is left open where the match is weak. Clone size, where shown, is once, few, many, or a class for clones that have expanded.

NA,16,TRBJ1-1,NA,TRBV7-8,CASSRLTTGDTGGAFF,TGTGCCAGCAGCCGTCTAACAACGGGTGACACTGGTGGAGCTTTCTTT
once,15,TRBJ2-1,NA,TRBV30,CAWSVGTVAYNEQFF,TGTGCCTGGAGTGTCGGGACGGTGGCCTACAATGAGCAGTTCTTC
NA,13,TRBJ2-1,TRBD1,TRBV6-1,CASRDRGFDEQFF,TGTGCCAGCCGGGACAGGGGGTTCGATGAGCAGTTCTTC
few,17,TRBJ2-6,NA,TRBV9,CASSVARATGGANVLTF,TGTGCCAGCAGCGTAGCCAGGGCGACAGGCGGGGCCAACGTCCTGACTTTC
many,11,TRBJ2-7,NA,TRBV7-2,CASSPGYEQYF,TGTGCCAGCAGCCCCGGCTACGAGCAGTACTTC
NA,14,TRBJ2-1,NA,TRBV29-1,CSVVVGLLYNEQFF,TGCAGCGTTGTCGTCGGACTACTATACAATGAGCAGTTCTTC
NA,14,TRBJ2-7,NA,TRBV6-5,CASRPTFSSYEQYF,TGTGCCAGCAGACCCACCTTTAGTAGCTACGAGCAGTACTTC
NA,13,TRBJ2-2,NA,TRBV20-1,CSARKTLAGELFF,TGCAGTGCTAGAAAGACTCTCGCCGGGGAGCTGTTTTTT
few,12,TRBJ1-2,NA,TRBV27,CASRTVSGSYTF,TGTGCCAGCAGGACAGTTAGTGGTAGCTACACCTTC
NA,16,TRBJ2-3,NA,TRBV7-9,CASSLGIQTSTDTQYF,TGTGCCAGCAGCTTAGGGATACAGACTAGCACAGATACGCAGTATTTT
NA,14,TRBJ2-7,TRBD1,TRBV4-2,CASSQDKGAGEQYF,TGTGCCAGCAGCCAGGATAAGGGGGCGGGCGAGCAGTACTTC
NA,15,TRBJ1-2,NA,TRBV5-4,CASSLDTKTGGGYTF,TGTGCCAGCAGCTTGGATACTAAAACAGGAGGGGGCTACACCTTC
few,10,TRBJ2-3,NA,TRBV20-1,CSAEVDTQYF,TGCAGTGCAGAAGTAGATACGCAGTATTTT
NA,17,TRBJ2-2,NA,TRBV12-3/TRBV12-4,CASSFIRLRDGTGELFF,TGTGCCAGCAGTTTTATTCGGTTGCGGGATGGGACCGGGGAGCTGTTTTTT
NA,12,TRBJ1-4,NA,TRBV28,CASRLQGEKLFF,TGTGCCAGCAGGCTTCAGGGGGAAAAACTGTTTTTT
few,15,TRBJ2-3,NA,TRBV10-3,CAITLGLAATDTQYF,TGTGCCATCACCCTGGGGTTAGCGGCCACAGATACGCAGTATTTT
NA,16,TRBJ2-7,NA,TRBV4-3,CASSQGSGRIAYEQYF,TGCGCCAGCAGCCAAGGATCAGGACGGATAGCCTACGAGCAGTACTTC
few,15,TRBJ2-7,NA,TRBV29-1,CSGRYRDKGIYEQYF,TGCAGCGGCCGCTACCGGGACAAAGGTATCTACGAGCAGTACTTC
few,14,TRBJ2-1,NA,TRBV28,CASGVADSYNEQFF,TGTGCCAGTGGGGTGGCGGATTCCTACAATGAGCAGTTCTTC
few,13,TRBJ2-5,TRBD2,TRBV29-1,CSVDGRGQETQYF,TGCAGCGTTGACGGGAGGGGCCAAGAGACCCAGTACTTC
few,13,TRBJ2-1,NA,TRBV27,CASSDYSKNEQFF,TGTGCCAGCTCGGACTATTCGAAAAATGAGCAGTTCTTC
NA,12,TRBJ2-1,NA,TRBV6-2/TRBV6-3,CASRVGSDEQFF,TGTGCCAGCAGAGTAGGGAGCGATGAGCAGTTCTTC
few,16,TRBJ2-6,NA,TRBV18,CASSPPNRAGANVLTF,TGTGCCAGCTCACCACCAAACAGGGCTGGGGCCAACGTCCTGACTTTC
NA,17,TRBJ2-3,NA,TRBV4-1,CASSQVGRGRGTDTQYF,TGCGCCAGCAGCCAAGTCGGGAGAGGCCGCGGCACAGATACGCAGTATTTT
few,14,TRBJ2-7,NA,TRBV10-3,CAISVSDGAYEQYF,TGTGCCATCAGTGTGTCCGACGGAGCCTACGAGCAGTACTTC
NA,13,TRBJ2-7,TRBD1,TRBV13,CASSLGRQGALYF,TGTGCCAGCAGCTTAGGCCGCCAGGGGGCGTTGTACTTC
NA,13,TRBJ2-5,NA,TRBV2,CASTPGVRETQYF,TGTGCCAGCACCCCTGGCGTTCGGGAGACCCAGTACTTC
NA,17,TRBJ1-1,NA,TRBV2,CASSELGSEAENTEAFF,TGTGCCAGCAGTGAGTTGGGGTCTGAGGCAGAGAACACTGAAGCTTTCTTT
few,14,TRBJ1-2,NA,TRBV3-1,CASSQVSGAYGYTF,TGTGCCAGCAGCCAAGTTTCAGGAGCCTATGGCTACACCTTC
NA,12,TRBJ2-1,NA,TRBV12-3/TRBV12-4,CASSLQGTEQFF,TGTGCCAGCAGTTTACAGGGGACTGAGCAGTTCTTC
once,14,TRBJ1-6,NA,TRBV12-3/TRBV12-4,CASSRGSYSSPLHF,TGTGCCAGCAGTCGGGGGTCCTATAGTTCACCCCTCCACTTT
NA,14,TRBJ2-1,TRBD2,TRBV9,CASSVSGSIGEQFF,TGTGCCAGCAGCGTTAGCGGGAGTATAGGGGAGCAGTTCTTC
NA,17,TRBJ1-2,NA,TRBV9,CASSDQPSGGRAYGYTF,TGTGCCAGCAGCGACCAACCTTCCGGGGGGCGCGCCTATGGCTACACCTTC
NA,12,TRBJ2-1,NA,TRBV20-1,CSAIRGSNEQFF,TGCAGTGCGATCCGGGGATCCAATGAGCAGTTCTTC
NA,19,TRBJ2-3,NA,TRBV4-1,CASSQDSLWQGSSTDTQYF,TGCGCCAGCAGCCAAGATTCCCTTTGGCAGGGATCAAGCACAGATACGCAGTATTTT
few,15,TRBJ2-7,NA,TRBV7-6,CASSTTLGVAHEQYF,TGTGCCAGCAGCACAACGCTGGGGGTCGCGCACGAGCAGTACTTC
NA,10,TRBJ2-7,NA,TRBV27,CARTVDEQYF,TGTGCCAGGACAGTAGACGAGCAGTACTTC
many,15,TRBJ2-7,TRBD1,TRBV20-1,CSAAPSTGVIHEQYF,TGCAGTGCCGCACCCTCGACAGGGGTAATACACGAGCAGTACTTC
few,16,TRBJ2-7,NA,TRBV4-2,CASSQANGGSSYEQYF,TGTGCCAGCAGCCAAGCGAATGGAGGGAGCTCCTACGAGCAGTACTTC
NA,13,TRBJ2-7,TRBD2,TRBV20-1,CNARLAGASEQYF,TGCAATGCCAGACTAGCGGGAGCCTCCGAGCAGTACTTC
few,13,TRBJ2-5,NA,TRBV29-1,CSVEQWRGETQYF,TGCAGCGTTGAACAGTGGAGGGGAGAGACCCAGTACTTC
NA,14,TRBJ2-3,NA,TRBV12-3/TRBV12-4,CASSRESSSDTQYF,TGTGCCAGCAGCCGGGAAAGTAGCTCAGATACGCAGTATTTT
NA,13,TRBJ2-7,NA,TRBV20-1,CSATGQSYNEQYF,TGCAGTGCCACAGGACAGTCCTACAATGAGCAGTACTTC
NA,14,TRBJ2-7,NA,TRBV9,CASSVTPVWNEQYF,TGTGCCAGCAGCGTAACCCCGGTCTGGAATGAGCAGTACTTC
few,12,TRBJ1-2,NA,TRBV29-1,CSVEVTVSDYTF,TGCAGCGTTGAAGTGACAGTCAGTGACTACACCTTC
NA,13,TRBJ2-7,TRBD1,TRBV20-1,CSARNRGTYEQYF,TGCAGTGCTAGAAACAGGGGAACCTACGAGCAGTACTTC
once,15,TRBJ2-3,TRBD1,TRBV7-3,CASSLMGQAPDTQYF,TGTGCCAGCAGCTTAATGGGACAGGCTCCAGATACGCAGTATTTT
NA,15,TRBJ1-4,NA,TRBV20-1,CSARDPRGGRDELFF,TGCAGTGCTAGAGATCCGAGGGGTGGAAGGGATGAACTGTTTTTT
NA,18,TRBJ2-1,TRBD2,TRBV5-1,CASSLVGLAGNSYNEQFF,TGCGCCAGCAGCTTGGTTGGACTAGCGGGTAACTCCTACAATGAGCAGTTCTTC
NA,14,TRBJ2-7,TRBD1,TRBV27,CASRRDRFPFEQYF,TGTGCCAGCAGGCGGGACAGGTTTCCCTTCGAGCAGTACTTC
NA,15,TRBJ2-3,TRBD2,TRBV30,CAWSLLAGAGDTQYF,TGTGCCTGGAGTCTCCTAGCGGGAGCGGGAGATACGCAGTATTTT
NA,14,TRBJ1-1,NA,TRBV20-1,CSARVQATRTEAFF,TGCAGTGCCCGTGTTCAGGCGACCAGGACTGAAGCTTTCTTT
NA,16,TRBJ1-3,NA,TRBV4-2,CASSRTEKPSGNTIYF,TGTGCCAGCAGCCGGACAGAAAAACCATCTGGAAACACCATATATTTT
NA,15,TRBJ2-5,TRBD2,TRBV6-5,CASSRLAGVEETQYF,TGTGCCAGCAGTCGACTAGCGGGAGTGGAGGAGACCCAGTACTTC
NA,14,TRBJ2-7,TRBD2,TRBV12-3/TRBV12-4,CASSFTGGSSEQYF,TGTGCCAGCAGTTTTACGGGAGGCTCATCCGAGCAGTACTTC
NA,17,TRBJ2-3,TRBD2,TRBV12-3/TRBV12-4,CASSFGRLAGPTDTQYF,TGTGCCAGCAGTTTTGGCCGACTAGCGGGGCCGACAGATACGCAGTATTTT
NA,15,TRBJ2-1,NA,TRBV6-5,CASSPRQHSYKEQFF,TGTGCCAGCAGTCCCCGACAGCATTCCTACAAGGAGCAGTTCTTC
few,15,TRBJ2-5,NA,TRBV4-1,CASSQVAGTQETQYF,TGCGCCAGCAGCCAAGTGGCAGGGACCCAAGAGACCCAGTACTTC
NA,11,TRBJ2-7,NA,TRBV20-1,CSAGDWNEQYF,TGCAGTGCTGGGGACTGGAACGAGCAGTACTTC